A selection of T cell receptor beta chains follows, all from one sample in a study of graft-versus-host responses after intestinal transplantation. Their specific antigens are unknown. The table came from immunoSEQ multiplex PCR; TCRdb's copy has only in-frame clones and leaves some out. The sample lists some 120,000 clones, approximately 92% occurring once. The specimen comprised unstimulated CD4+ T cells sorted from spleen or lymph node cells, sampled before transplant. These receptor sequences come from a human donor who was the organ donor for an intestinal transplant. The CDR3 runs from the conserved cysteine through the conserved F or W. The D gene is left open where the match is weak. Clone size is shown for a subset of rows, as once, few, many or a class of expanded clone.

cdr3_length d_call clone_size j_call v_call cdr3_aa cdr3_nt
14 - - TRBJ2-2 TRBV28 CASSSWASTGELFF TGTGCCAGCAGTTCCTGGGCCTCCACCGGGGAGCTGTTTTTT
15 TRBD1 once TRBJ1-2 TRBV19 CASIDTAGGVGGYTF TGTGCCAGTATTGATACCGCAGGGGGCGTTGGTGGCTACACCTTC
15 - - TRBJ1-5 TRBV27 CASKAGGGGGQPQHF TGTGCCAGCAAGGCGGGGGGCGGAGGGGGTCAGCCCCAGCATTTT
12 - - TRBJ1-2 TRBV27 CASRHLNYGYTF TGTGCCAGCAGACACCTTAACTATGGCTACACCTTC
16 TRBD2 - TRBJ2-1 TRBV7-9 CASSLASSSGRAEQFF TGTGCCAGCAGCTTAGCGTCATCTAGCGGGAGGGCTGAGCAGTTCTTC
15 - - TRBJ2-1 TRBV7-8 CASSLAEAYYNEQFF TGTGCCAGCAGCTTAGCGGAAGCATACTACAATGAGCAGTTCTTC
14 - - TRBJ2-5 TRBV7-9 CASSPGLNQETQYF TGTGCCAGCAGCCCCGGACTGAACCAAGAGACCCAGTACTTC
16 TRBD1 - TRBJ2-2 TRBV19 CASSTLRTGIPGELFF TGTGCCAGTAGTACCCTCCGGACAGGGATACCCGGGGAGCTGTTTTTT
16 TRBD2 few TRBJ2-7 TRBV4-2 CASSPGTSGPTYEQYF TGTGCCAGCAGCCCCGGGACTAGCGGCCCTACCTACGAGCAGTACTTC
13 - - TRBJ1-2 TRBV19 CASSRGGVYGYTF TGTGCCAGTAGTCGAGGAGGGGTGTATGGCTACACCTTC
14 TRBD1 - TRBJ2-7 TRBV6-6 CASSYPGQTYEQYF TGTGCCAGCAGTTACCCGGGACAGACCTACGAGCAGTACTTC
15 TRBD1 - TRBJ1-5 TRBV6-1 CASGRQTGGFQPQHF TGTGCCAGTGGCCGTCAGACAGGGGGCTTTCAGCCCCAGCATTTT
15 - - TRBJ1-2 TRBV27 CASSFRQGSQGGYTF TGTGCCAGCAGTTTCAGGCAGGGCTCTCAGGGTGGCTACACCTTC
15 - - TRBJ2-5 TRBV28 CASSSLTGIEETQYF TGTGCCAGCAGTTCTCTGACAGGCATCGAGGAGACCCAGTACTTC
15 - - TRBJ2-7 TRBV18 CASQPRAGSSYEQYF TGTGCCAGCCAGCCCCGGGCGGGCAGCTCCTACGAGCAGTACTTC
14 - - TRBJ1-2 TRBV6-1 CASSPLRQPYGYTF TGTGCCAGCAGTCCCCTCCGGCAGCCCTATGGCTACACCTTC
15 - - TRBJ1-1 TRBV19 CASSDGQPVNTEAFF TGTGCCAGTAGTGACGGACAGCCAGTGAACACTGAAGCTTTCTTT
15 - - TRBJ1-1 TRBV19 CASSIYSQGATEAFF TGTGCCAGTAGTATCTACTCTCAAGGGGCCACTGAAGCTTTCTTT
16 - - TRBJ2-6 TRBV5-1 CASSLLTGTGANVLTF TGCGCCAGCAGCTTGCTTACAGGGACTGGGGCCAACGTCCTGACTTTC
17 - - TRBJ2-2 TRBV23-1 CASSHPPRGGNTGELFF TGCGCCAGCAGTCATCCCCCACGGGGAGGGAACACCGGGGAGCTGTTTTTT
14 TRBD2 - TRBJ2-7 TRBV28 CASRLVGRGYEQYF TGTGCCAGCAGGCTAGTCGGGAGGGGCTACGAGCAGTACTTC
15 TRBD1 - TRBJ2-7 TRBV4-1 CASSPSGQDIYEQYF TGCGCCAGCAGCCCCTCAGGACAGGACATCTACGAGCAGTACTTC
14 TRBD2 - TRBJ2-5 TRBV19 CASTGLAGDETQYF TGTGCCAGTACCGGACTAGCGGGAGACGAGACCCAGTACTTC
15 - - TRBJ1-2 TRBV19 CASSSPGALLYGYTF TGTGCCAGTAGTTCCCCAGGGGCGCTTCTCTATGGCTACACCTTC
13 - - TRBJ1-2 TRBV16 CASSQRQGSGYTF TGTGCCAGCAGCCAACGGCAGGGCTCTGGCTACACCTTC
11 - - TRBJ2-7 TRBV28 CASSGRYEQYF TGTGCCAGCAGCGGACGCTACGAGCAGTACTTC
14 - - TRBJ2-7 TRBV7-3 CASSLAPSYYEQYF TGTGCCAGCAGCTTAGCGCCTAGTTACTACGAGCAGTACTTC
18 TRBD1 - TRBJ1-1 TRBV19 CASSIFGGQGYQNTEAFF TGTGCCAGTAGTATATTCGGGGGACAGGGGTATCAGAACACTGAAGCTTTCTTT
14 - - TRBJ1-5 TRBV27 CASSFRDDRQPQHF TGTGCCAGCAGCTTCCGGGACGACCGACAGCCCCAGCATTTT
15 TRBD1 - TRBJ2-2 TRBV12-5 CASGLGQGNTGELFF TGTGCTAGTGGTTTGGGACAGGGGAACACCGGGGAGCTGTTTTTT
13 TRBD2 - TRBJ2-7 TRBV7-2 CASSREAAGEQYF TGTGCCAGCAGCCGGGAGGCCGCAGGCGAGCAGTACTTC
15 - - TRBJ2-3 TRBV7-2 CASSFQVALADTQYF TGTGCCAGCAGCTTTCAGGTTGCCCTCGCAGATACGCAGTATTTT
14 TRBD1 - TRBJ1-5 TRBV6-1 CASSWTGGNQPQHF TGTGCCAGCAGTTGGACAGGGGGCAATCAGCCCCAGCATTTT
16 TRBD1 - TRBJ1-5 TRBV19 CASSTGPRDRAQPQHF TGTGCCAGTAGTACCGGGCCGCGGGACAGGGCTCAGCCCCAGCATTTT
15 - - TRBJ1-4 TRBV5-1 CASSSGTSANEKLFF TGCGCCAGCAGCTCGGGGACCTCCGCGAATGAAAAACTGTTTTTT
15 - - TRBJ1-2 TRBV6-1 CASSVDQGSNYGYTF TGTGCCAGCAGTGTTGACCAGGGATCAAACTATGGCTACACCTTC
11 - - TRBJ1-2 TRBV20-1 CSARSPYGYTF TGCAGTGCTAGAAGTCCCTATGGCTACACCTTC
15 - - TRBJ2-5 TRBV21-1 CAIPGPARRQETQYF TGTGCCATCCCGGGGCCAGCGCGGAGGCAAGAGACCCAGTACTTC
15 TRBD2 - TRBJ2-1 TRBV19 CASSPGLADYNEQFF TGTGCCAGTAGTCCGGGACTAGCGGATTACAATGAGCAGTTCTTC
10 - - TRBJ1-2 TRBV28 CASGDYGYTF TGTGCCAGTGGCGACTATGGCTACACCTTC
15 TRBD2 - TRBJ2-7 TRBV5-4 CASSLGTSGPKEQYF TGTGCCAGCAGCTTAGGGACTAGCGGGCCCAAGGAGCAGTACTTC
15 - - TRBJ1-2 TRBV28 CASSSSGGGASGYTF TGTGCCAGCAGTTCATCCGGTGGGGGGGCGTCCGGCTACACCTTC
13 - - TRBJ2-1 TRBV30 CAWSYGRAYEQFF TGTGCCTGGAGTTACGGCAGGGCCTATGAGCAGTTCTTC
15 - - TRBJ2-3 TRBV7-2 CASSLAAGLTDTQYF TGTGCCAGCAGCTTAGCAGCAGGACTCACAGATACGCAGTATTTT
18 TRBD2 - TRBJ2-1 TRBV9 CASSGTSGRVSSYNEQFF TGTGCCAGCAGCGGGACTAGCGGGAGGGTTTCCTCCTACAATGAGCAGTTCTTC
14 - - TRBJ2-1 TRBV4-3 CASSQDAQGNEQFF TGCGCCAGCAGCCAAGATGCCCAGGGAAATGAGCAGTTCTTC